A single TCR beta chain is shown here with its context. Its antigen is as yet unknown. The sample comes from a study of beta chain features in type 1 diabetes. General study results and limits: Shortening that was moderate but significant affected the TCRB CDR3s of Type 1 diabetes patients in all four CD4+ subsets.

The germline CDR1 and CDR2 sequences are SGHNT and YENEEA. V was trimmed by 1 base and J by 4 bases, leaving 17 bases between them. The CDR3 has 17 amino acids. CD45RO/CCR7/CD25/CD127/CD95/CD27 staining was used to isolate CD4+ naive, central memory, regulatory and stem cell-like memory cells by sorting. The isolated RNA, all of it, was reverse transcribed, so expressed TCRB transcripts were what got sequenced. The table came from immunoSEQ multiplex PCR; TCRdb's copy has only in-frame clones and leaves some out. The table records over 650,000 clones, more than 12% of them present only once. The rearrangement links TRBV11-3 to TRBJ2-1, with unresolved D. This TCR was sampled from a man between 18 and 35 years old with type 1 diabetes. Sample: naive CD4+ T cells from blood. The CDR3 DNA reads TGTGCCAGCAGCTTAGGGGTTTTCCCTGAATCGTACAATGAGCAGTTCTTC. Translation: CASSLGVFPESYNEQFF.